This passage covers 20 T cell receptor beta chains from one sample sequenced in a study of spatial heterogeneity in lung cancer. Described time point: sample taken at primary tumor resection. Using its own MiXCR run on the 5' RACE reads, TCRdb lists one record per CDR3 protein. The table lists a few thousand distinct CDR3 sequences, around 3.5% of them singletons. The specimen comprised lung tissue, sampled at surgery. All receptors derive from a human donor with early-stage non-small cell lung cancer.

This clonotype qualifies as medium-sized. Within a library made for alpha chains, this beta chain is off target, and its count is uninformative. The V and J genes are TRBV5-6 and TRBJ2-3, with D unresolved. V shed 0 bases and J shed 0 bases, with 11 bases lying between them. Germline-derived CDR1 and CDR2 are SGHDT and YYEEEE. This CDR3 comprises 16 residues. In nucleotides, the CDR3 is TGTGCCAGCAGCTTGGTCACTTGGGCTAGCACAGATACGCAGTATTTT. Translated: CASSLVTWASTDTQYF.

This clonotype was counted at least ten times. This beta chain is a stray sequence in a library constructed for alpha chains; its clone size is not meaningful. This chain uses TRBV7-2 with TRBJ2-7, with D possibly matching TRBD1 (6 bases). Germline V lookup: CDR1 SGHTA, CDR2 FQGNSA. The CDR3 loop spans 14 amino acids. The ends were cut back, 5 bases at V and 4 bases at J, with 15 bases in the middle. This chain's CDR3 is CASSPGTIPYEQYF. CDR3 in DNA: TGTGCCAGCAGCCCCGGGACAATCCCTTACGAGCAGTACTTC.

This clonotype is medium-sized by share. This beta chain is an off-target read within a library intended for alpha chains, so its frequency means little. The chain has TRBV12-3 or TRBV12-4 and TRBJ2-4; possible D gene TRBD1, 5 bases. Trimming removed 4 bases at V and 9 bases at J, with 19 bases between. The CDR3 contains 15 residues. CDR3 in DNA: TGTGCCAGCAGTTCGGCGGACAATCCTCTGTCCATTCAGTACTTC. Translation gives CASSSADNPLSIQYF.

In its sample, this clonotype ranks as medium-sized (0.01 to 0.1%). Since the library was made to target alpha chains, this beta chain is a stray read and its abundance is not meaningful. The V gene is TRBV28, the J gene TRBJ2-3; 10 nucleotides agree with TRBD2. Losses at the gene ends were 4 bases for V and 3 bases for J; bases not matched to a gene: 4. The CDR3 is 15 residues long. Germline V lookup: CDR1 MDHEN, CDR2 SYDVKM. This CDR3 is CASSSIAGGTDTQYF. DNA for the CDR3: TGTGCCAGCAGTTCCATAGCGGGGGGTACAGATACGCAGTATTTT.

This clonotype was found many times. This beta chain slipped into a library made for alpha chains as a stray read, so its size is not meaningful. The V call is TRBV5-1, the J call TRBJ2-1, with 8 bases fitting TRBD2. After removal of 1 base from V and 4 bases from J, the junction contained 4 bases not matched to a gene. There are 15 residues in the CDR3. CDR1 SGHRS and CDR2 YFSETQ come from the germline V gene. CDR3 sequence reads: CASSLKRGPYNEQFF. CDR3 DNA sequence: TGCGCCAGCAGCTTGAAGCGGGGGCCGTACAATGAGCAGTTCTTC.

By share, this clonotype counts as medium-sized. This beta chain is off target for a library built for alpha chains, so its abundance means little. The rearrangement joins TRBV5-1 to TRBJ2-5, with D perhaps assigned TRBD1 or TRBD2 (5 bases each). The V and J ends lost 0 bases and 5 bases respectively, with 11 bases between them. The germline V gene encodes CDR1 SGHRS and CDR2 YFSETQ. The CDR3 contains 14 residues. The CDR3 nucleotides are TGCGCCAGCAGCTTGGAGCAGGGACGGGAGACCCAGTACTTC. Translated, it gives CASSLEQGRETQYF.

This clonotype is labeled as medium-sized. This beta chain is an off-target read within a library intended for alpha chains, so its frequency means little. J is TRBJ2-3 and V is TRBV4-2; D may match TRBD1 or TRBD2 (5 bases each). V lost 0 bases and J 1 base, leaving 11 bases between the germline ends. This CDR3 contains 16 residues. The V gene's germline CDR1 is LGHNA and CDR2 YNFKEQ. The CDR3 DNA reads TGTGCCAGCAGCCAAGAAGACCGGGGCCGCACAGATACGCAGTATTTT. It is translated as CASSQEDRGRTDTQYF.

This clonotype is medium-sized. Being off target in a library aimed at alpha chains, this beta chain has a size of little meaning. The chain has TRBV20-1 and TRBJ1-5; 10 bases line up with TRBD1. V gave up 5 bases and J gave up 0 bases; unmatched junction bases: 10. Germline V gene data show CDR1 as DFQATT and CDR2 as SNEGSKA (reference sequence). There are 17 residues in the CDR3. CDR3 bases: TGCAGTGCTGCAACCGGGACAGGGGTTGGTAGCAATCAGCCCCAGCATTTT. Translation gives CSAATGTGVGSNQPQHF.

By share, this clonotype counts as medium-sized (0.01 to 0.1%). Since the library was made to target alpha chains, this beta chain is a stray read and its abundance is not meaningful. The chain joins TRBV7-2 to TRBJ2-5, with 13 bases that match TRBD2. The germline V gene encodes CDR1 SGHTA and CDR2 FQGNSA. The CDR3 is 15 residues long. With V trimmed by 5 bases and J by 5 bases, 5 bases remained unmatched. CDR3 region: CASSPGLAGKETQYF. The CDR3, as DNA: TGTGCCAGCAGCCCGGGACTAGCGGGGAAGGAGACCCAGTACTTC.

This clonotype is medium-sized by share. This beta chain turned up in a library designed for alpha chains; as an off-target read, its abundance says little. This rearrangement joins TRBV18 to TRBJ2-7, with TRBD1 matching 10 bases. Germline-derived CDR1 and CDR2 are KGHSH and LQKENI. V dropped 2 bases and J dropped 3; count of bases not matched to a gene: 1. There are 14 residues in the CDR3. CDR3 DNA: TGTGCCAGCTCACCAGGGACAGGGGACTACGAGCAGTACGTC. Translating gives CASSPGTGDYEQYV.

This clonotype is medium-sized in the sample. The library was built for alpha chains, so this beta chain is an off-target read and its size means little. The V call is TRBV2, the J call TRBJ2-3; 9 positions agree with TRBD1. Germline V gene lookup returns CDR1 SNHLY and CDR2 FYNNEI. This CDR3 spans 15 amino acids. After removal of 3 bases from V and 4 bases from J, the junction contained 5 bases not matched to a gene. CDR3 residues: CASSDLGQGADTQYF. The DNA for the CDR3 is TGTGCCAGCAGTGACTTGGGACAGGGTGCAGATACGCAGTATTTT.

Worth noting for this clonotype: Since the library was made to target alpha chains, this beta chain is a stray read and its abundance is not meaningful. The chain recombines TRBV20-1 with TRBJ2-5; no definite D call. CDR1 is DFQATT and CDR2 is SNEGSKA in the germline V gene (reference sequence). This CDR3 comprises 11 residues. The CDR3 sequence is CGPLYQETQYF. The CDR3 nucleotides read TGCGGCCCGCTGTACCAAGAGACCCAGTACTTC.

By share, this clonotype counts as medium-sized. Because this beta chain is a stray read in a library intended to capture alpha chains, its abundance should not be given much weight. This chain joins TRBV11-2 and TRBJ1-2; the D is unclear. The CDR3 has 14 amino acids. V shed 0 bases and J shed 4 bases, with 9 bases lying between them. Germline lookup yields CDR1 SGHAT and CDR2 FQNNGV. The DNA for the CDR3 is TGTGCCAGCAGCTTAGACGCAAATGGCTATGGCTACACCTTC. It encodes CASSLDANGYGYTF.

In its sample, this clonotype was seen a few times. Since the library was made to target alpha chains, this beta chain is a stray read and its abundance is not meaningful. The chain uses TRBV7-8 and TRBJ1-2, with 8 bases aligning to TRBD1. The CDR3 runs to 16 residues. Germline lookup yields CDR1 SGHVS and CDR2 FQNEAQ. J gave up 4 bases and V 0 bases, and 7 bases lay outside the gene matches. The CDR3 DNA reads as TGTGCCAGCAGCTTAGCGGGCCAGGGGGCGTCCTATGGCTACACCTTC. As protein: CASSLAGQGASYGYTF.

By share, this clonotype counts as medium-sized. The size of this beta chain means little, since it is a stray read in a library made for alpha chains. V gene TRBV28 combines with J gene TRBJ2-7, with D maybe TRBD1 (5 bases). This CDR3 has 16 residues. Germline V gene data show CDR1 as MDHEN and CDR2 as SYDVKM. Trimming pared 3 bases from V and 0 bases from J, leaving 15 bases between. The CDR3 spells CASSFLMLTVSYEQYF. CDR3 DNA: TGTGCCAGCAGTTTTCTAATGTTGACAGTCTCCTACGAGCAGTACTTC.

By frequency in the sample, this clonotype is medium-sized. This beta chain lies outside the target of a library built for alpha chains; its clone size means little. The chain joins TRBV20-1 to TRBJ1-1; no definite D call. V was cut by 3 bases and J by 3 bases, with 17 bases left in between. The CDR3 spans 15 residues. Germline loops: CDR1 DFQATT, CDR2 SNEGSKA (reference sequence). Here the CDR3 DNA reads TGCAGTGCTAGGAGGCCGGGTGAAAGGGACACTGAAGCTTTCTTT. This codes for CSARRPGERDTEAFF.

This clonotype is medium-sized by share. One end of the junction fails to match germline, which may point to a read error. The library was designed around alpha chains, so this beta chain is a stray read whose abundance carries little weight. The V gene is TRBV3-1, the J gene TRBJ2-1, with D perhaps matching TRBD1 (6 bases). This CDR3 contains 11 residues. In germline, CDR1 is LGHDT, CDR2 YNNKEL (reference sequence). As DNA, the CDR3 is TGTGCCAGCAGCCAAGGTAGGGCAGGGGCCTTC. Protein product: CASSQGRAGAF.

This clonotype is labeled medium-sized (0.01 to 0.1%). This beta chain represents an off-target read in a library built for alpha chains; its size is of limited meaning. J is TRBJ2-6 and V is TRBV12-3 or TRBV12-4; D perhaps matches TRBD2 (5 bases). The CDR3 length is 17 residues. The ends were cut back, 6 bases at V and 1 base at J, with 16 bases in the middle. CDR3 region: CASSPPRGQSGANVLTF. Here the CDR3 DNA reads TGTGCCAGCAGCCCGCCCAGAGGGCAGTCTGGGGCCAACGTCCTGACTTTC.

This clonotype was found many times. This beta chain came through as a stray read in a library set up for alpha chains, and its size says little. CDR3 amino acids: CASSLSGDQPQHF. The CDR3 nucleotides read TGTGCCAGCAGTTTGTCCGGTGATCAGCCCCAGCATTTT. This chain links TRBV12-3 or TRBV12-4 with TRBJ1-5, with D unclear. V was pared by 3 bases and J by 5 bases, with 8 bases between. This CDR3 has 13 amino acids.

This clonotype was counted at least ten times. One end of the junction does not line up with germline, which may come from a read error. This beta chain is an unintended read in a library built for alpha chains; its size means little. This rearrangement joins TRBV28 to TRBJ1-1, with a weak D call TRBD1 (6 bases). The germline V gene encodes CDR1 MDHEN and CDR2 SYDVKM. The CDR3 covers 18 residues. The CDR3 DNA is TGCGCCAGCAGTTTATTCAGTCACAGGGCGGGGGAATCGAGAGAAGCTTTCTTT. Amino acid sequence: CASSLFSHRAGESREAFF.